What follows is one TCR beta chain and its context. The entry originates in a study of glioma-infiltrating T cells. TCR alpha and beta CDR3 regions were amplified from RNA using iRepertoire nested multiplex PCR. Each CDR3 protein gets one entry after TCRdb re-called the multiplex PCR reads with MiXCR. The table has a few hundred thousand distinct CDR3 sequences, roughly two fifths seen once. The germline gives CDR1 SGHTA, CDR2 FQGNSA. The V end lost 5 bases, the J end lost 4 bases, and 9 bases lay between the germline ends. The CDR3 is 13 amino acids. Input material: glioma tissue, nonneoplastic brain tissue, or PBMCs (not recorded which). This chain connects TRBV7-2 to TRBJ1-3; D remains ambiguous. This sequence was found in a human donor with low-grade glioma or glioblastoma, undergoing nonglioma brain surgery, or in good health (not recorded which). DNA for the CDR3: TGTGCCAGCAGCCTAGAACAGGGAAACACCATATATTTT. Protein sequence: CASSLEQGNTIYF.